The entry below describes one TCR beta chain. Its antigen is not identified. The CDR3 loop spans 14 amino acids. Germline CDR1 is SGHRS and CDR2 is YFSETQ. Trimming removed 0 bases at V and 5 bases at J, with 10 bases between. This sample is drawn from a study of OX40 agonist ivuxolimab in advanced cancers. Overall study context: Patients were dosed with the agonistic anti-OX40 (CD134) antibody ivuxolimab. Dose-escalation patients' cancers were hepatocellular carcinoma, melanoma, renal cell or head and neck cancer. Checkpoint inhibitors had been given previously to under 50% of patients. Study-wide results and limits: Researchers did not determine the expanded peripheral T cells' antigen specificity.

Sequencing used immunoSEQ multiplex PCR; TCRdb keeps in-frame clones, though not all of them. The sample holds almost 70,000 clones, 80% seen once. This TCR came from an adult with an advanced solid tumor such as melanoma, head and neck, liver or kidney cancer. This chain joins TRBV5-1 and TRBJ2-3; no clear D gene. The specimen comprised CD4+ or CD8+ T cells sorted from blood, sampled in a trial of the OX40 agonist ivuxolimab. CDR3 nucleotide sequence: TGCGCCAGCAGCTTGGTGAGGCCCGAAGATACGCAGTATTTT. Translating it yields CASSLVRPEDTQYF.